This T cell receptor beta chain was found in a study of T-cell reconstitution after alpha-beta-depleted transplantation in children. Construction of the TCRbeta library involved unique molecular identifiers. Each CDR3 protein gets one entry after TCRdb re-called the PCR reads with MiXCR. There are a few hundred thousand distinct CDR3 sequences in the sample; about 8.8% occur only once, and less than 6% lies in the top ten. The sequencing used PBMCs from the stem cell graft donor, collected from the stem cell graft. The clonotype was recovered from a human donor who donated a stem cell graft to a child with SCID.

CDR3: CASSQQGAQYTGELFF. The CDR3 nucleotides read TGTGCCAGCAGTCAACAGGGGGCGCAGTACACCGGGGAGCTGTTTTTT. The rearrangement links TRBV28 to TRBJ2-2; TRBD1 agrees at 9 bases. Germline CDR1 MDHEN, CDR2 SYDVKM. The CDR3 covers 16 residues. The ends lost 5 bases at V and 3 bases at J; junction bases unmatched: 7.